In this sample, the clone carrying this T cell receptor (beta chain) turned up many times. Germline-derived CDR1 and CDR2 are SGHTA and FQGNSA. With 1 base removed from V and 9 bases from J, the gap between germline ends came to 25 bases. CDR3 length: 18 amino acids. These data originate in a study of regulatory T cells in long-lasting Graves disease. Time point reported: newly diagnosed GD, antithyroid drugs for less than 3 months. The TCR library was prepared using RNA isolated from PBMCs. Around 9.9 milliliters of peripheral blood went into EDTA tubes. Arm-PCR of CDR3 regions and iRepertoire HTBI primers were used to build TCR beta libraries. TCRdb reanalysed the multiplex PCR reads using MiXCR and keeps one entry per CDR3 protein. Of approximately 460,000 distinct CDR3 sequences in the sample, about a sixth were seen once. Another study also made use of these data, one on T cells in Graves' hyperthyroidism and ophthalmopathy. This second study says: Initially, a first-round RT-PCR of the TCR CDR3 employed the HTBI primer set. Clonotypes that were expanded in thyroid above 0.001 mostly appeared in blood too. The model's output predicted ophthalmopathy at a median of around 6.9 months prior to onset.

The origin of this receptor is a woman aged 25-40 years with Graves disease. The V and J genes are TRBV7-2 and TRBJ2-1, with D tentatively TRBD2 (5 bases). The starting material was peripheral blood mononuclear cells (PBMCs), obtained at new diagnosis, from a patient treated with antithyroid drugs. CDR3 sequence reads: CASSLGSSPTGFQSEQFF. DNA of the CDR3: TGTGCCAGCAGCTTAGGTTCGTCTCCCACGGGATTTCAGAGTGAGCAGTTCTTC.